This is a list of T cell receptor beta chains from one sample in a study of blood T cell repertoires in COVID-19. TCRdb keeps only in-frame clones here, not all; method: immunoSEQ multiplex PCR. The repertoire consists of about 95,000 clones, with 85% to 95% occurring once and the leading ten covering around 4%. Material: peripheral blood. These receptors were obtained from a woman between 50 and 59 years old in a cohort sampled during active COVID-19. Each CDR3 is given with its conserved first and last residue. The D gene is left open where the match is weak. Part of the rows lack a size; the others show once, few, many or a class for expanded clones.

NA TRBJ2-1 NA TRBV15 TGTGCCACCAGCAGAGAACAATCCTACAATGAGCAGTTCTTC CATSREQSYNEQFF
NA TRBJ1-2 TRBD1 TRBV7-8 TGTGCCAGCAGCTGGAAGGGGACAGGGGAAGGCTACACCTTC CASSWKGTGEGYTF
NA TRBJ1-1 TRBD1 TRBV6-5 TGTGCCAGCGAGGGACAGGGACCTGAAGCTTTCTTT CASEGQGPEAFF
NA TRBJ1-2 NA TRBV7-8 TGTGCCAGCAGCTTAGGGCCGGGCTATGGCTACACCTTC CASSLGPGYGYTF
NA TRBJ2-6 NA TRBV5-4 TGTGCCAGCAATTGGGGGGGCGGTTCCTCTGGGGCCAACGTCCTGACTTTC CASNWGGGSSGANVLTF
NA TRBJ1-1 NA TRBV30 TGTGCCTGGAACCCCCAGCGAGGGACTGAAGCTTTCTTT CAWNPQRGTEAFF
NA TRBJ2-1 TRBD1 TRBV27 TGTGCCAGCAGTTCCCCTGGCTCGACAGGGGATCCCAATGAGCAGTTCTTC CASSSPGSTGDPNEQFF
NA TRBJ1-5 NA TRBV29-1 TGCAGCGTCGCCCTGGCTAGCAATCAGCCCCAGCATTTT CSVALASNQPQHF
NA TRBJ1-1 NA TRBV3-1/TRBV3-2 TGTGCCAGCAGCCAGGGCGGGACTGAAGCTTTCTTT CASSQGGTEAFF
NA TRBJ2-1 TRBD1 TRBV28 TGTGCCAGCAGTGAAACCGGGACAGGGGCTGACAATGAGCAGTTCTTC CASSETGTGADNEQFF
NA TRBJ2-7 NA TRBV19 TGTGCCAGTAGTATAGCAGGGGCCCCGGGCTACGAGCAGTACTTC CASSIAGAPGYEQYF
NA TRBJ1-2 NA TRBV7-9 TGTGCCAGCAGCTTACCGTTGGCGGGGGGCTACACCTTC CASSLPLAGGYTF
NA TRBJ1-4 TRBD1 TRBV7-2 TGTGCCAGCAGTCCCACCCAGACAGGGGCGCAGAATGAAAAACTGTTTTTT CASSPTQTGAQNEKLFF
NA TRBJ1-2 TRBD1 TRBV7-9 TGTGCCAGCAGCCCCGTACAGGGGGCGCCCAACTATGGCTACACCTTC CASSPVQGAPNYGYTF
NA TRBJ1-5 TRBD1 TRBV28 TGTGCCAGCAGTCCGAGGACAGGGGGGGTTCAGCCCCAGCATTTT CASSPRTGGVQPQHF
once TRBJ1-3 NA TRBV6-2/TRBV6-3 TGTGCCAGCAGCTCGAGGTCCTCTGGAAACACCATATATTTT CASSSRSSGNTIYF
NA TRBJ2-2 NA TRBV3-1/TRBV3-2 TGTGCCAGCAGCCACGGAAGCGGGAACACCGGGGAGCTGTTTTTT CASSHGSGNTGELFF
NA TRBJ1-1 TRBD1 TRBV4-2 TGTGCCAGCAGGGGACACAGGGGGGTCGGCACTGAAGCTTTCTTT CASRGHRGVGTEAFF
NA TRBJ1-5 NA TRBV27 TGTGCCAGCAGTTTATCGAGTCCCCGATTCAGCAATCAGCCCCAGCATTTT CASSLSSPRFSNQPQHF
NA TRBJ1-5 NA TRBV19 TGTGCCAGTAGTATAACAACAGGTTTTGGTCAGCCCCAGCATTTT CASSITTGFGQPQHF
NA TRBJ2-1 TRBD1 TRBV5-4 TGTGCCAGCAGCTTGGAGGACAGGGGCGGCTCCTACAATGAGCAGTTCTTC CASSLEDRGGSYNEQFF
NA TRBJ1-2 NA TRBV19 TGTGCCAGTAGTATTGGGAGGGAGAGAACCTTC CASSIGRERTF
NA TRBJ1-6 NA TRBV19 TGTGCCAGTGAACAGGGAAACGGCAATTCACCCCTCCACTTT CASEQGNGNSPLHF
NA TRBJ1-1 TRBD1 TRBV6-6 TGTGCCAGCAGACAGGGGCAGTGGAACACTGAAGCTTTCTTT CASRQGQWNTEAFF